The rows below give T cell receptor beta chains drawn from one sample of a study of blood T cells in healthy people across ages. TCRdb reprocessed the 5' RACE reads with MiXCR, giving one entry per CDR3 protein. The sample has 800,000 to 950,000 distinct CDR3 sequences, almost 30% seen once. These records were also assigned to another study, of T cells of mothers and their children.

Sequencing was carried out using blood. The source is a woman aged 40 to 50 in good health. Each CDR3 is given with its conserved first and last residue. The D gene is left open where the match is weak. The size of a clone is reported for some rows only, either as once, few or many, or as a class for expanded clones.

d_gene	abundance	v_gene	j_gene	CDR3aa	CDR3nt
TRBD1	NA	TRBV12-3/TRBV12-4	TRBJ2-3	CASSPKGTGADTQYF	TGTGCCAGCAGTCCCAAGGGGACAGGGGCAGATACGCAGTATTTT
TRBD1	many	TRBV29-1	TRBJ2-7	CSIGTGLQEQYF	TGCAGCATAGGGACAGGGCTTCAAGAGCAGTACTTC
NA	NA	TRBV7-9	TRBJ2-4	CASSLQTTEAKNIQYF	TGTGCCAGCAGCTTACAGACTACCGAGGCGAAAAACATTCAGTACTTC
NA	few	TRBV30	TRBJ1-6	CASKLDSSSYNSPLHF	TGTGCCTCTAAACTCGACAGCAGCTCCTATAATTCACCCCTCCACTTT
TRBD1	few	TRBV4-1	TRBJ1-6	CASSQEDRVGSPLHF	TGCGCCAGCAGCCAAGAGGACAGGGTCGGTTCACCCCTCCACTTT
TRBD1	NA	TRBV28	TRBJ1-4	CAGSFGWGTGNEKLFF	TGTGCCGGCAGTTTCGGGTGGGGGACAGGAAATGAAAAACTGTTTTTT
NA	few	TRBV7-9	TRBJ1-2	CASSPGHPDGYTF	TGTGCCAGCAGCCCCGGACACCCTGATGGCTACACCTTC
TRBD2	NA	TRBV3-1	TRBJ2-7	CASSQVGRGPLYEQYF	TGTGCCAGCAGCCAAGTGGGGAGGGGCCCCCTCTACGAGCAGTACTTC
NA	NA	TRBV9	TRBJ1-6	CASSVAAGSSPLHF	TGTGCCAGCAGCGTAGCGGCGGGAAGTTCACCCCTCCACTTT
NA	NA	TRBV2	TRBJ2-3	CASSDVGTGLLNTQYF	TGTGCCAGCAGTGATGTAGGGACGGGCTTATTGAATACGCAGTATTTT
TRBD2	many	TRBV27	TRBJ2-7	CASSSGTSVHEQYF	TGTGCCAGCAGTTCCGGGACTAGCGTCCACGAGCAGTACTTC
NA	few	TRBV5-1	TRBJ1-1	CASSLFGGGTLNTEAFF	TGCGCCAGCAGCTTGTTTGGGGGGGGGACCCTGAACACTGAAGCTTTCTTT
NA	NA	TRBV12-3/TRBV12-4	TRBJ2-5	CASSPILAETQYF	TGTGCCAGCAGTCCCATCCTAGCGGAGACCCAGTACTTC
NA	few	TRBV20-1	TRBJ2-5	CSARRGPSETQYF	TGCAGTGCTAGAAGGGGACCCTCCGAGACCCAGTACTTC
NA	few	TRBV6-1	TRBJ2-5	CASSDLWGGETQYF	TGTGCCAGCAGTGACCTTTGGGGAGGAGAGACCCAGTACTTC
NA	NA	TRBV5-1	TRBJ2-1	CTSSDGTYNEQFF	TGCACCAGCAGCGACGGGACCTACAATGAGCAGTTCTTC
NA	NA	TRBV7-6	TRBJ2-5	CASSPGGLQYF	TGTGCCAGCAGCCCCGGGGGACTTCAGTACTTC
NA	few	TRBV30	TRBJ2-5	CAWRLRLAQGDAETQYF	TGTGCCTGGAGGCTCCGTTTGGCCCAGGGCGATGCAGAGACCCAGTACTTC
TRBD2	NA	TRBV12-3/TRBV12-4	TRBJ2-3	CASTFGGRGDADTQYF	TGTGCCAGCACCTTCGGGGGGCGGGGGGATGCAGATACGCAGTATTTT
NA	many	TRBV7-9	TRBJ1-2	CASSPLMNGYTF	TGTGCCAGCAGCCCCCTGATGAATGGCTACACCTTC
NA	NA	TRBV7-8	TRBJ2-5	CASSLVVGVETQYF	TGTGCCAGCAGCTTAGTGGTGGGCGTGGAGACCCAGTACTTC
TRBD2	once	TRBV6-5	TRBJ2-1	CASRTRAGAPGGEQFF	TGTGCCAGCAGGACGCGAGCGGGGGCGCCAGGCGGTGAGCAGTTCTTC
NA	many	TRBV13	TRBJ1-6	CASSSRVLMDSPLHF	TGTGCCAGCAGCTCCAGGGTTTTGATGGATTCACCCCTCCACTTT
TRBD2	NA	TRBV3-1	TRBJ2-1	CASSQDPQAGGLFF	TGTGCCAGCAGCCAAGATCCGCAAGCGGGGGGGCTCTTCTTC
NA	NA	TRBV12-3/TRBV12-4	TRBJ2-3	CASSLGSRGSTDAQYF	TGTGCCAGCAGTTTAGGATCTAGGGGCAGCACAGATGCGCAGTATTTT
NA	many	TRBV20-1	TRBJ2-7	CSARVPALGSYEQYF	TGCAGTGCTAGAGTTCCGGCCCTAGGATCCTACGAGCAGTACTTC
NA	once	TRBV10-3	TRBJ1-1	CAINDRRNTEAFF	TGTGCCATCAACGACAGAAGGAACACTGAAGCTTTCTTT
NA	NA	TRBV28	TRBJ2-5	CASSLSGRQETQYF	TGTGCCAGCAGTTTATCGGGAAGGCAAGAGACCCAGTACTTC
TRBD2	NA	TRBV6-2/TRBV6-3	TRBJ2-5	CASSTGTSVETLYF	TGTGCCAGCAGTACCGGGACTAGCGTGGAGACCCTGTACTTC
NA	NA	TRBV12-3/TRBV12-4	TRBJ1-3	CASSSPEAQADTIYF	TGTGCCAGCAGTTCCCCGGAGGCCCAGGCGGACACCATATATTTT